This record concerns one T cell receptor (beta chain) sequence. The antigen is unknown. Germline V gene data show CDR1 as LNHNV and CDR2 as YYDKDF (reference sequence). V was cut by 6 bases and J by 3 bases, with 12 bases left in between. This CDR3 contains 14 residues. Amplification targeted TCR beta CDR3 regions from RNA transcripts. The HTBI primer set drove a first-round RT-PCR of the TCR CDR3. TCRdb re-analysed the multiplex PCR reads in MiXCR, keeping a single row per CDR3 protein. In the table there are some 270,000 distinct CDR3 sequences, roughly an eighth of which are singletons. Diagnosis of hyperthyroidism was new in patients aged 18 to 65, and its duration was under 2 months. It was uncontrolled infection, other autoimmune disease, pregnancy or lactation that excluded patients. Diagnoses were made from clinical symptoms, serum measures (thyroxine and TRAb), thyroid ultrasound and orbital computed tomography.

The data belong to a study of T cells in Graves' hyperthyroidism and ophthalmopathy. General observations from the study: Model output signaled ophthalmopathy a median 6.5 months ahead of onset.

The rearrangement joins TRBV15 to TRBJ1-3, with D possibly matching TRBD1 (5 bases). The specimen sequenced was blood. The receptor comes from a woman aged 40-49 years with Graves' hyperthyroidism. In DNA, the CDR3 is TGTGCCACCAGTGGAGACAGTTATGGAAACACCATATATTTT. This translates into CATSGDSYGNTIYF.